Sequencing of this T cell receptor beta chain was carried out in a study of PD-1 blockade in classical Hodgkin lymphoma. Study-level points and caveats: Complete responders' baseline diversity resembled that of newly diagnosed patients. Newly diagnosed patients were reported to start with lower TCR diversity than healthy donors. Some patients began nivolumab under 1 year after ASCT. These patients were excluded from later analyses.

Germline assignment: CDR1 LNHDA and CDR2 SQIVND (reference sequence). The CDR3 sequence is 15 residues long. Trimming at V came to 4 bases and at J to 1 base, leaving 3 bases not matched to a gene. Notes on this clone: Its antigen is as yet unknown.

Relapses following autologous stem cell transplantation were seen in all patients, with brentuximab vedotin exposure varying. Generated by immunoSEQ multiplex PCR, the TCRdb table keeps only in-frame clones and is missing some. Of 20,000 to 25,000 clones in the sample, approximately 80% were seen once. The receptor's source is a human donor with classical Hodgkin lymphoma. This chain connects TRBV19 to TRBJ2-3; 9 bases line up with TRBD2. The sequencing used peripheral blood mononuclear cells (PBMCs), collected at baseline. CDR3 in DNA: TGTGCCAGTAGTACGACTAGCGGAGGCACAGATACGCAGTATTTT. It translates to CASSTTSGGTDTQYF.